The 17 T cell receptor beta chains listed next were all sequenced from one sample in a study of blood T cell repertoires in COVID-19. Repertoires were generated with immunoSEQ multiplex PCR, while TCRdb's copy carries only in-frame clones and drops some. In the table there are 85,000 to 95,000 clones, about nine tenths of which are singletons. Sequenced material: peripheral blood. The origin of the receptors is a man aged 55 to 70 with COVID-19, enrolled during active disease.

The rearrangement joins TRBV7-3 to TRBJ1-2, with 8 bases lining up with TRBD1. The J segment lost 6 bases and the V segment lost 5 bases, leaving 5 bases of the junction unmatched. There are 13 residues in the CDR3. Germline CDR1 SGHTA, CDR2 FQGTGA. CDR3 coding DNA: TGTGCCAGCAGCCCTAACAGGGGGAATGGCTACACCTTC. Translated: CASSPNRGNGYTF.

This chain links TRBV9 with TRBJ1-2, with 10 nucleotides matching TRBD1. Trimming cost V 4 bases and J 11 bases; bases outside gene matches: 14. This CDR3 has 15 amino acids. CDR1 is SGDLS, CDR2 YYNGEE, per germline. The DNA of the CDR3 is TGTGCCAGCAGCTTCATCCCGGGGGGACAGGGGTTTTACACCTTC. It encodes CASSFIPGGQGFYTF.

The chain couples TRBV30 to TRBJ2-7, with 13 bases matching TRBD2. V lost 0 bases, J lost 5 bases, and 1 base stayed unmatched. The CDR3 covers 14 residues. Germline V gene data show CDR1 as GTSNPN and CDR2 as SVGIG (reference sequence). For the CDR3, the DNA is TGTGCCTGGAGTGTCGGGACTAGCGGGAACGAGCAGTACTTC. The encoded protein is CAWSVGTSGNEQYF. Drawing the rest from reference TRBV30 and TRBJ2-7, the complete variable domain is SQTIHQWPATLVQPVGSPLSLECTVEGTSNPNLYWYRQAAGRGLQLLFYSVGIGQISSEVPQNLSASRPQDRQFILSSKKLLLSDSGFYLCAWSVGTSGNEQYFGPGTRLTVT.

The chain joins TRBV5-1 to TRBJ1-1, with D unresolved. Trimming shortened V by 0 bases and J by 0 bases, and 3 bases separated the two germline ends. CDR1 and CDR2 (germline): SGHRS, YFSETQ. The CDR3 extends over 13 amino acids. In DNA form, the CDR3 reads TGCGCCAGCAGCTTGGCGGTGAACACTGAAGCTTTCTTT. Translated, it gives CASSLAVNTEAFF.

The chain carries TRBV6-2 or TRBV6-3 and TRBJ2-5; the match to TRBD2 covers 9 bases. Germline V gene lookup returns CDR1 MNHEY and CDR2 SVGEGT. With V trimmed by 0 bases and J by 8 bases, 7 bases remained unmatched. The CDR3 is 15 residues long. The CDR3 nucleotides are TGTGCCAGCAGTTACTCGGGCGGGAGGGCCGATACCCAGTACTTC. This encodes CASSYSGGRADTQYF.

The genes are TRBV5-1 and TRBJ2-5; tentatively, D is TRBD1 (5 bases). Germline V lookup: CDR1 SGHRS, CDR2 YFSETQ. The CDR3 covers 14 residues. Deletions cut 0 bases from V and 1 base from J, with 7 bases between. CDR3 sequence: CASSLAQGQETQYF. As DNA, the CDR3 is TGCGCCAGCAGCTTGGCTCAGGGCCAAGAGACCCAGTACTTC.

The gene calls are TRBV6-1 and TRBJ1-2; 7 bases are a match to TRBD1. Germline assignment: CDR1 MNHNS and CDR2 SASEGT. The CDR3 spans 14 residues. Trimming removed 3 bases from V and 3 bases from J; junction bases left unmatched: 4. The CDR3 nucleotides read TGTGCCAGCAGTGACCTAGACAGGGACTATGGCTACACCTTC. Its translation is CASSDLDRDYGYTF.

The CDR3 coding sequence is TGCGCCAGCAGCTTGTCAGTAGGGGTGAATTCACCCCTCCACTTT. Translation: CASSLSVGVNSPLHF. This chain joins TRBV5-1 and TRBJ1-6; D may be TRBD1 (5 bases). CDR1 is SGHRS, CDR2 YFSETQ, per germline. The CDR3 has 15 amino acids. V dropped 1 base and J dropped 7 bases, with 12 bases sitting between them.

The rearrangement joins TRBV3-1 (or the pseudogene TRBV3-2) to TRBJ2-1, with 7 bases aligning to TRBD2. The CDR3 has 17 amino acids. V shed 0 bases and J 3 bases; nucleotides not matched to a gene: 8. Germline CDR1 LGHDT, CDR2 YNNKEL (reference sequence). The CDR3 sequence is CASSQDGPGRGYNEQFF. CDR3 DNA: TGTGCCAGCAGCCAAGATGGGCCGGGGAGGGGCTACAATGAGCAGTTCTTC.

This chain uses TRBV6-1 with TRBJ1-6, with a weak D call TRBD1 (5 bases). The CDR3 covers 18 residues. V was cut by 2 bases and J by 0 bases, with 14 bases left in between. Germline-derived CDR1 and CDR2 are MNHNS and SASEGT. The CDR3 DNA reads TGTGCCAGCAGTGAACGGACACGAACCAGCTCCTATAATTCACCCCTCCACTTT. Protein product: CASSERTRTSSYNSPLHF.

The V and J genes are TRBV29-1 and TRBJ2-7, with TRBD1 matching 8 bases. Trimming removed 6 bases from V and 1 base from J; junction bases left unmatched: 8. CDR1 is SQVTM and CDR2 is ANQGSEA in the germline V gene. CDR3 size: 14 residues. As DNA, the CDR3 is TGCAGCGTCCAAAGACAGGGGCGATCCTACGAGCAGTACTTC. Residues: CSVQRQGRSYEQYF.

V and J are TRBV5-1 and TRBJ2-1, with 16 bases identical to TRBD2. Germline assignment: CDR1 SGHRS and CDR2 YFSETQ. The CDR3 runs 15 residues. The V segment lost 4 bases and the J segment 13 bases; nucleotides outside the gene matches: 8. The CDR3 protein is CASSHPGLAGGDQFF. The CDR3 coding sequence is TGCGCCAGCAGCCACCCGGGACTAGCGGGAGGGGATCAGTTCTTC. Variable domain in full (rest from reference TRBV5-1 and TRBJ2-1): KAGVTQTPRYLIKTRGQQVTLSCSPISGHRSVSWYQQTPGQGLQFLFEYFSETQRNKGNFPGRFSGRQFSNSRSEMNVSTLELGDSALYLCASSHPGLAGGDQFFGPGTRLTVL.

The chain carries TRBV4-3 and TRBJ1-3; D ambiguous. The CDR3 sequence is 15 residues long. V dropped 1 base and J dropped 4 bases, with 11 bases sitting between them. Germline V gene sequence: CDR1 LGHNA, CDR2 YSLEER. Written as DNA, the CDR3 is TGCGCCAGCAGCCAAGCTGAGACACAAGGAAACACCATATATTTT. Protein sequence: CASSQAETQGNTIYF.

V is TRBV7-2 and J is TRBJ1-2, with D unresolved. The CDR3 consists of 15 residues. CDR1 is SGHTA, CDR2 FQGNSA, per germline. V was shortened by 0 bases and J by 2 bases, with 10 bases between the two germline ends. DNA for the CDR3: TGTGCCAGCAGCTTAGCCTGGGGAGGGAACTATGGCTACACCTTC. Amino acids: CASSLAWGGNYGYTF.

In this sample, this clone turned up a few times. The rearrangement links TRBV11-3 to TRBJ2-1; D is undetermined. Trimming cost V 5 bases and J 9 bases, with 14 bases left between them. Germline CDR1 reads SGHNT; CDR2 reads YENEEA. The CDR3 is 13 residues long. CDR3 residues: CASSPPGESEQFF. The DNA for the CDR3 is TGTGCCAGCAGCCCCCCGGGTGAGTCTGAGCAGTTCTTC.

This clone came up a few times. CDR3 sequence: CATSGTGEVETQYF. The DNA for the CDR3 is TGTGCCACTTCGGGGACAGGGGAGGTGGAGACCCAGTACTTC. The gene calls are TRBV24-1 and TRBJ2-5; 10 bases are a match to TRBD1. The CDR3 length is 14 residues. Losses at the gene ends were 10 bases for V and 5 bases for J; bases not matched to a gene: 9. Germline V lookup: CDR1 KGHDR, CDR2 SFDVKD.

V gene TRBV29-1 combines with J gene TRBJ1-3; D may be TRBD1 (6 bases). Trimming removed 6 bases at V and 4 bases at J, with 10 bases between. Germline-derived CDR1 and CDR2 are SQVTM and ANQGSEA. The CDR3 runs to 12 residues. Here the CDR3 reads CSVEGVGNTIYF. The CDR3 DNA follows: TGCAGCGTAGAGGGGGTCGGAAACACCATATATTTT.